These 12 T cell receptor beta chains came from one sample sequenced in a study of OX40 agonist ivuxolimab in advanced cancers. Generated by immunoSEQ multiplex PCR, the TCRdb table keeps only in-frame clones and is missing some. The sample shows some 34,000 clones, less than 80% of them seen only once. The sample here was CD4+ or CD8+ T cells sorted from blood, taken in a trial of the OX40 agonist ivuxolimab. The receptors shown here come from an adult with an advanced solid tumor such as melanoma, head and neck, liver or kidney cancer.

The CDR3 DNA reads TGTGCCAGCAGCTTAGCCGGGGGGGCCCAAGAGACCCAGTACTTC. Translated: CASSLAGGAQETQYF. The chain recombines TRBV7-6 with TRBJ2-5, with TRBD2 matching over 8 bases. With V trimmed by 0 bases and J by 1 base, 1 base remained unmatched. This CDR3 has 15 amino acids. CDR1 is SGHVS, CDR2 FNYEAQ, per germline.

This clone was counted a single time. V gene TRBV6-4 combines with J gene TRBJ2-1; TRBD2 matches at 10 bases. This CDR3 comprises 15 residues. V shed 1 base and J 7 bases; nucleotides not matched to a gene: 4. Germline CDR1 MRHNA, CDR2 SNTAGT. As DNA, the CDR3 is TGTGCCAGCAGTGACTGGAGCGGGGGGGTAAATGAGCAGTTCTTC. Translated, it gives CASSDWSGGVNEQFF.

This clone was detected once. This chain connects TRBV5-1 to TRBJ2-1, with a tentative D call TRBD2 (6 bases). CDR1 is SGHRS and CDR2 is YFSETQ in the germline V gene. The CDR3 extends over 16 amino acids. With 0 bases removed from V and 8 bases from J, the gap between germline ends came to 18 bases. The CDR3 loop reads CASSLATTGSPDEQFF. The CDR3 DNA reads as TGCGCCAGCAGCTTGGCCACCACCGGGAGCCCCGATGAGCAGTTCTTC.

The rearrangement joins TRBV7-3 to TRBJ2-5; TRBD1 aligns across 8 bases. The CDR3 length is 13 residues. From germline, CDR1 is SGHTA and CDR2 FQGTGA. Trimming took 5 bases from V and 5 from J; bases not matched to a gene: 4. CDR3 sequence reads: CASSPQGAETQYF. CDR3 nucleotide sequence: TGTGCCAGCAGCCCCCAGGGGGCGGAGACCCAGTACTTC.

Worth noting for this clone: Relative to the germline gene, one junction end is altered; a read error may explain this. The genes are TRBV7-9 and TRBJ1-6; D is uncertain. This CDR3 region has 13 residues. CDR1 SEHNR and CDR2 FQNEAQ come from the germline V gene (reference sequence). CDR3 protein: CASSRELNSPPHF. CDR3 nucleotide sequence: TGTGCCAGCAGCCGTGAACTGAATTCACCCCCCCACTTT.

The chain has TRBV7-8 and TRBJ2-1; 12 positions match TRBD2. CDR3 size: 19 residues. From germline, CDR1 is SGHVS and CDR2 FQNEAQ. V shed 0 bases and J 7 bases; nucleotides not matched to a gene: 13. Here the CDR3 reads CASSLAPPLLAGGGNEQFF. The CDR3 region has the DNA TGTGCCAGCAGCTTAGCCCCTCCTTTACTAGCGGGAGGCGGGAATGAGCAGTTCTTC.

V gene TRBV7-6 combines with J gene TRBJ2-1; the D gene is possibly TRBD2 (6 bases). Looked up from germline, CDR1 is SGHVS and CDR2 is FNYEAQ. The CDR3 extends over 15 amino acids. V lost 5 bases, J lost 2 bases, and 13 bases lay in between. CDR3 sequence: CASSPLGGTYNEQFF. The CDR3 DNA reads TGTGCCAGCAGCCCCCTTGGCGGGACCTACAATGAGCAGTTCTTC.

This rearrangement joins TRBV7-6 to TRBJ2-7; 9 positions agree with TRBD2. The length of the CDR3 is 14 residues. Germline V lookup: CDR1 SGHVS, CDR2 FNYEAQ. J lost 6 bases, V lost 5 bases, and 8 bases had no gene match. The CDR3 nucleotides read TGTGCCAGCAGCCTGGGACTAGCTGCGGGCGAGCAGTACTTC. Its translation: CASSLGLAAGEQYF.

The gene calls are TRBV2 and TRBJ2-5; no reliable D call. In germline, CDR1 is SNHLY, CDR2 FYNNEI. The V and J ends lost 1 base and 1 base respectively, with 10 bases between them. The length of the CDR3 is 15 residues. The CDR3 nucleotides are TGTGCCAGCAGTGAAGGGTCGGCAGCCCAAGAGACCCAGTACTTC. Translation gives CASSEGSAAQETQYF.

The chain links TRBV28 to TRBJ2-2; 10 bases are a match to TRBD1. CDR3 length: 14 amino acids. Germline V gene lookup returns CDR1 MDHEN and CDR2 SYDVKM. Trimming removed 8 bases from V and 5 bases from J; junction bases left unmatched: 5. The CDR3, as DNA: TGTGCCAGCTTCGACAGGGGGCGGACCGGGGAGCTGTTTTTT. Residues: CASFDRGRTGELFF.

This chain connects TRBV28 to TRBJ1-4, with a weak D call TRBD1 (5 bases). Germline V gene lookup returns CDR1 MDHEN and CDR2 SYDVKM. The CDR3 has 15 amino acids. V gave up 4 bases and J gave up 3 bases, with 12 bases separating them. The CDR3 DNA follows: TGTGCCAGCAGTTGGGGTGGGGCGTCTAATGAAAAACTGTTTTTT. It codes for CASSWGGASNEKLFF.

The chain recombines TRBV2 with TRBJ1-6; D might be TRBD1 (6 bases). CDR1 and CDR2 (germline): SNHLY, FYNNEI. CDR3 length: 15 residues. Trimming removed 6 bases from V and 7 bases from J, with 16 bases in between. In DNA, the CDR3 is TGTGCCAGCAGAGCAGGGGAGCAGGGAAATTCACCCCTCCACTTT. Protein: CASRAGEQGNSPLHF.